This is a list of T cell receptor beta chains from one sample in a study of shared clonotypes between healthy human individuals. Using immunoSEQ multiplex PCR, the repertoire was profiled, and TCRdb retains in-frame clones only, with some absent. The table has around 430,000 clones, about 76% seen once. Sequenced material: PBMCs. These receptor sequences come from a middle-aged woman in good health. Some clones in this sample may be carry-over from other donors' samples. CDR3s include the opening cysteine and the closing phenylalanine or tryptophan. A D gene is named only where the DNA matches it firmly. The size field is filled for only some rows; it gives once, few, many or a size class.

once	15	TRBV11-2	NA	TRBJ2-1	TGTGCCAGCAGCTTAGTAGGGTTCAAGAACAATGAGCAGTTCTTC	CASSLVGFKNNEQFF
few	13	TRBV28	NA	TRBJ1-2	TGTGCCAGCAGTTTACAGGGAGGTTATGGCTACACCTTC	CASSLQGGYGYTF
NA	11	TRBV10-2	NA	TRBJ1-1	TGCGCCAGCAGTGACCGGGGTGAAGCTTTCTTT	CASSDRGEAFF
NA	14	TRBV19	NA	TRBJ2-5	TGTGCCAGTAGGGTAGACACGACCCAAGAGACCCAGTACTTC	CASRVDTTQETQYF
NA	16	TRBV4-2	TRBD1	TRBJ1-6	TGTGCCAGCAGCCAACCGACAGGGGGCGCGGAGTCACCCCTCCACTTT	CASSQPTGGAESPLHF
NA	16	TRBV6-4	NA	TRBJ1-1	TGTGCCAGGGACCAGGCCTTCGTGGGGCCCTACACTGAAGCTTTCTTT	CARDQAFVGPYTEAFF
NA	14	TRBV5-1	NA	TRBJ2-1	TGCGCCAGCAGCTTGAGCGTGCTGGGGGGTGAGCAGTTCTTC	CASSLSVLGGEQFF
NA	15	TRBV19	NA	TRBJ1-2	TGTGCCAGTACCATCCCCCGGCAGGAGATCTATGGCTACACCTTC	CASTIPRQEIYGYTF
NA	13	TRBV27	NA	TRBJ1-1	TGTGCCAGCAGTTTATTTGTGAACACTGAAGCTTTCTTT	CASSLFVNTEAFF
NA	15	TRBV11-2	NA	TRBJ2-7	TGTGCCAGCAGCTTAGTGGGAGAACCTGGCTACGAGCAGTACTTC	CASSLVGEPGYEQYF
NA	13	TRBV7-9	NA	TRBJ2-7	TGTGCCAGCAGACTGGAGGGCCTCCGGGAGCAGTACTTC	CASRLEGLREQYF